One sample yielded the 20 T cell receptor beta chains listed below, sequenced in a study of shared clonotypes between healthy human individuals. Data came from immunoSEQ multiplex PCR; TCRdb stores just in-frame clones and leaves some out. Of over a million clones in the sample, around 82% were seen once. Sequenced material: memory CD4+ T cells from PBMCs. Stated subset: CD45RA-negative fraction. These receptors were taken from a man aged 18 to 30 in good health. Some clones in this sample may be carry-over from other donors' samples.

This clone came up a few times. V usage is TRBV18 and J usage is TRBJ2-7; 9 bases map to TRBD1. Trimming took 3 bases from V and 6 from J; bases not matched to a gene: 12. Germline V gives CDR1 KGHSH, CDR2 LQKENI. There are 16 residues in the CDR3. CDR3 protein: CASSPNSGTGSSEQYF. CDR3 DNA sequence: TGTGCCAGCTCACCTAATTCCGGGACAGGGTCGTCCGAGCAGTACTTC.

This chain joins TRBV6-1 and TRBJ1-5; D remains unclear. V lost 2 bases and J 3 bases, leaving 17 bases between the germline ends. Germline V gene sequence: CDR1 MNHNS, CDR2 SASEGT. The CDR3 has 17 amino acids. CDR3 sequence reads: CASSEWKPKALNQPQHF. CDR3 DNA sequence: TGTGCCAGCAGTGAATGGAAGCCCAAAGCTCTCAATCAGCCCCAGCATTTT.

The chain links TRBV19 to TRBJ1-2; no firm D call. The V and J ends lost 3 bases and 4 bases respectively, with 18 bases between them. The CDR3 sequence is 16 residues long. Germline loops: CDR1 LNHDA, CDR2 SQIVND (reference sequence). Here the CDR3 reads CASSIGQDSSSYGYTF. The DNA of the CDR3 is TGTGCCAGTAGTATCGGGCAGGATTCTTCCAGCTATGGCTACACCTTC.

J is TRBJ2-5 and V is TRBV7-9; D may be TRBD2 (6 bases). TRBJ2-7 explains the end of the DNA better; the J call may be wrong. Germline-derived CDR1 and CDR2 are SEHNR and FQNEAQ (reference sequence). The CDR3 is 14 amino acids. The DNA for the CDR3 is TGTGCCAGCAGCTCCCGACAGACTAGCTACGAGCAGTACTTC. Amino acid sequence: CASSSRQTSYEQYF.

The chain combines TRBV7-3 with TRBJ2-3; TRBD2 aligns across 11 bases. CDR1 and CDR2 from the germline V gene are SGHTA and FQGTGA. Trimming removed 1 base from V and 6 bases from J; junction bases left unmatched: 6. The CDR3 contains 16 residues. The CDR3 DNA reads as TGTGCCAGCAGCTTAATGACTAGCGGGACCGGGGATACGCAGTATTTT. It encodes CASSLMTSGTGDTQYF.

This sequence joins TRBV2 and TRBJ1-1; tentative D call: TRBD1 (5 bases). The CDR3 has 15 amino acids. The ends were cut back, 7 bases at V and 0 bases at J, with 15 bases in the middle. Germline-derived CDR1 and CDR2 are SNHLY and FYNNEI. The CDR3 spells CASNLYGGMNTEAFF. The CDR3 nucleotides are TGTGCCAGCAACCTTTACGGGGGAATGAACACTGAAGCTTTCTTT.

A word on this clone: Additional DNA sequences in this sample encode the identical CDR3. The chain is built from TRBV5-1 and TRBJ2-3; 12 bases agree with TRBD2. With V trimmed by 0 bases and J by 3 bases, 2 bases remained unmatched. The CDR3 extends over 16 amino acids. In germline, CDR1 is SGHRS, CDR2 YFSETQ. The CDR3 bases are TGCGCCAGCAGCTTGGGTACTAGCGGGAGGACAGATACGCAGTATTTT. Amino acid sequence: CASSLGTSGRTDTQYF.

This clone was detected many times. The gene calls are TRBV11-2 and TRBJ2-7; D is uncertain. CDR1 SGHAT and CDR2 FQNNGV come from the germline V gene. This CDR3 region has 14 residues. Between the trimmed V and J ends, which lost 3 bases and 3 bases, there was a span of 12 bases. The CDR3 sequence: CASSFTPSRYEQYF. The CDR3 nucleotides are TGTGCCAGCAGCTTCACCCCGTCGCGCTACGAGCAGTACTTC.

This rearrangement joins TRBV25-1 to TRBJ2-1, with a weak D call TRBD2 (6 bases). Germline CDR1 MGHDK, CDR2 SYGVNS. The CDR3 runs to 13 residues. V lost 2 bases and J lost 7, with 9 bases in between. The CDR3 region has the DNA TGTGCCAGCAGTGAAGCTCTAGCGAATGAGCAGTTCTTC. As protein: CASSEALANEQFF.

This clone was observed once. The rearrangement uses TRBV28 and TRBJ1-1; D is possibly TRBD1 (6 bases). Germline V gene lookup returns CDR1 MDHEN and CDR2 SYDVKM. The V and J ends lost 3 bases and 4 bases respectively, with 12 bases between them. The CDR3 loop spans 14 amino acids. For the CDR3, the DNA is TGTGCCAGCAGTTTGGGGGGCGCCGTCACTGAAGCTTTCTTT. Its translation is CASSLGGAVTEAFF.

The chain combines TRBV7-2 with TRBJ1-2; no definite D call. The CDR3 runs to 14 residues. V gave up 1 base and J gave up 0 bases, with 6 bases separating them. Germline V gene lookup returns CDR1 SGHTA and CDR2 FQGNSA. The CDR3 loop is CASSLDRSNYGYTF. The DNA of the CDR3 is TGTGCCAGCAGCTTAGATCGCTCTAACTATGGCTACACCTTC.

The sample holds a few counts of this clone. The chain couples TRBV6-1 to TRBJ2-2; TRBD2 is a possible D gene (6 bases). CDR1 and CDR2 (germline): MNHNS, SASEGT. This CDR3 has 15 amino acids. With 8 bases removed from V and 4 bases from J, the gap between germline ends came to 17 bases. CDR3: CASLGIPGVTGELFF. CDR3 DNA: TGTGCCAGCCTTGGGATCCCGGGGGTCACCGGGGAGCTGTTTTTT.

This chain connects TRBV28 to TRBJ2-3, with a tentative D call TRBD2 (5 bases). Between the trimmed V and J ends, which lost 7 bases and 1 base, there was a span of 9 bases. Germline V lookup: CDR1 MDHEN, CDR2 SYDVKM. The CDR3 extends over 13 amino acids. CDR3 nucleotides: TGTGCCAGCAACCGGGGTGGCACAGATACGCAGTATTTT. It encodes CASNRGGTDTQYF.

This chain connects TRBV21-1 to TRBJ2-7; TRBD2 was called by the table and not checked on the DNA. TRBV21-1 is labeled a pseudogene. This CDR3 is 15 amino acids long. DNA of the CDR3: TGTGCCAGAAGCGCTCTCAGCGGGAAGGTATGCGAGCAGTACTTC. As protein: CARSALSGKVCEQYF.

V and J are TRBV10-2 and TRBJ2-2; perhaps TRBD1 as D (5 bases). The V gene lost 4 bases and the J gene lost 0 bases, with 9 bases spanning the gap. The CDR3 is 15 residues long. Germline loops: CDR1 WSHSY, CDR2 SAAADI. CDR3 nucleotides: TGCGCCAGCAGTGTGTGGACACCGAACACCGGGGAGCTGTTTTTT. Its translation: CASSVWTPNTGELFF.

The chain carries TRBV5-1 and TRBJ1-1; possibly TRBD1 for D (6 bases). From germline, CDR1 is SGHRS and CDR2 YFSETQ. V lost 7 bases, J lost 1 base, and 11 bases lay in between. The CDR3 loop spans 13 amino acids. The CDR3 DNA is TGCGCCAGCGGCCCGACAGGGAACACTGAAGCTTTCTTT. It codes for CASGPTGNTEAFF.

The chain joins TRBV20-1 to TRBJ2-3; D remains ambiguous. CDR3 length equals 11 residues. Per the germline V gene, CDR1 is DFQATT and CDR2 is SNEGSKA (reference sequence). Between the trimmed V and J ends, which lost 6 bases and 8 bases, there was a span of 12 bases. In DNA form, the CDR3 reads TGCAGTGCCACGGGCCGAGGTACGCAGTATTTT. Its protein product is CSATGRGTQYF.

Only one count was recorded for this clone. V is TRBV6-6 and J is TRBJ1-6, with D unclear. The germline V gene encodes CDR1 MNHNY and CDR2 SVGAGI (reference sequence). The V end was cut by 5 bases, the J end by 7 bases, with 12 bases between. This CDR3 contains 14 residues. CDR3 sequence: CASSVYIGNSPLHF. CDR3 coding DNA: TGTGCCAGCAGTGTTTACATCGGCAATTCACCCCTCCACTTT.

The CDR3 region is CASSLLAWNTEAFF. The CDR3 DNA follows: TGTGCCAGCAGCTTACTCGCCTGGAACACTGAAGCTTTCTTT. The rearrangement links TRBV7-2 to TRBJ1-1; D unclear. The V end lost 2 bases, the J end lost 1 base, and 8 bases lay between the germline ends. From germline, CDR1 is SGHTA and CDR2 FQGNSA. The CDR3 spans 14 residues.

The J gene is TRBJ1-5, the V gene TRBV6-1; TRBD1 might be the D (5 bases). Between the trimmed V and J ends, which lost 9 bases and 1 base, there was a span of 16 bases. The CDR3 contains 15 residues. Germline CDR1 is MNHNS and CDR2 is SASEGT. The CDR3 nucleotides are TGTGCCAGTCAGTGGGGGGGGGTGAGCAATCAGCCCCAGCATTTT. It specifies CASQWGGVSNQPQHF.